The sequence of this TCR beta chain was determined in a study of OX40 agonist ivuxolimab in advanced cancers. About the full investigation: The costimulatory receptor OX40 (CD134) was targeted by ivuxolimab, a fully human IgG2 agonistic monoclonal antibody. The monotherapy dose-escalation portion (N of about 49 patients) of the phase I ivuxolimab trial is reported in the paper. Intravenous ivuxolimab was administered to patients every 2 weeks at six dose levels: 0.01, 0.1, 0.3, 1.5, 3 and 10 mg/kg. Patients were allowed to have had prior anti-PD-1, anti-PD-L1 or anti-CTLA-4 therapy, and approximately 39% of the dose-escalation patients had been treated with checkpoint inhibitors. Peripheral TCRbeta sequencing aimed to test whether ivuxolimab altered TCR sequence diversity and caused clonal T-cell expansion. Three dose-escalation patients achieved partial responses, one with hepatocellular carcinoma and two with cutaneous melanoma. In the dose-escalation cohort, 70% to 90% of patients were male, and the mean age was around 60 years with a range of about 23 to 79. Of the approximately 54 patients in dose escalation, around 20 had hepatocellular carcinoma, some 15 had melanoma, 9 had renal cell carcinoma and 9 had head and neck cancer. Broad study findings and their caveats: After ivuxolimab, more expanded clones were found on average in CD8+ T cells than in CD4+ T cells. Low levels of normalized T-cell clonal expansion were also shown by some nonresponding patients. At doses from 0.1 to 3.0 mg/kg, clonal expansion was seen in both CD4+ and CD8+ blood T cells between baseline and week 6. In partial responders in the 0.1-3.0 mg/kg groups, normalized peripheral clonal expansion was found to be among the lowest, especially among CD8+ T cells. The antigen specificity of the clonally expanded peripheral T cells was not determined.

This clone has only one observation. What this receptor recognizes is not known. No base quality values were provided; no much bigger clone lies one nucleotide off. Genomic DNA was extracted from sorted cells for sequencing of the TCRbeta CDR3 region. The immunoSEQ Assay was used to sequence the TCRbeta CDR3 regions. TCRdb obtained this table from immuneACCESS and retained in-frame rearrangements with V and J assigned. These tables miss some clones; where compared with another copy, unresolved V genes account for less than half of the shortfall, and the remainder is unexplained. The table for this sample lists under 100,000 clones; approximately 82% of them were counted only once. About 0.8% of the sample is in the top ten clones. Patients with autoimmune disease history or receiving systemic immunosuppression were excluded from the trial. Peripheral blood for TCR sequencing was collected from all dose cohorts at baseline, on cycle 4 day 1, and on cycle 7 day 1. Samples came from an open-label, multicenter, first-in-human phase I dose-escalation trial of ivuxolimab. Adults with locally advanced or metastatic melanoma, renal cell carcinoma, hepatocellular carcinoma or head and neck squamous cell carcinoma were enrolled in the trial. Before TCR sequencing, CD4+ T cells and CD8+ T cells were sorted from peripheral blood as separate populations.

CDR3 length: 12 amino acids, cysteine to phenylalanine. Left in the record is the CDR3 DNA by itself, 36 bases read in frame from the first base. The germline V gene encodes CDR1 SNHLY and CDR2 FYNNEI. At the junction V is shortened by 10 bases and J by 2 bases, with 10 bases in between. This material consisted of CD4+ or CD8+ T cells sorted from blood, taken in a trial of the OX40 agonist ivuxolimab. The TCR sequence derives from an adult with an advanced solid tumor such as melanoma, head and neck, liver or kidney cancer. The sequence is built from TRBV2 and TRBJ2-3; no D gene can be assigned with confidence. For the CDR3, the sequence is CANYKDTDTQYF. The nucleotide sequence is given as TGTGCCAATTACAAGGACACAGATACGCAGTATTTT.